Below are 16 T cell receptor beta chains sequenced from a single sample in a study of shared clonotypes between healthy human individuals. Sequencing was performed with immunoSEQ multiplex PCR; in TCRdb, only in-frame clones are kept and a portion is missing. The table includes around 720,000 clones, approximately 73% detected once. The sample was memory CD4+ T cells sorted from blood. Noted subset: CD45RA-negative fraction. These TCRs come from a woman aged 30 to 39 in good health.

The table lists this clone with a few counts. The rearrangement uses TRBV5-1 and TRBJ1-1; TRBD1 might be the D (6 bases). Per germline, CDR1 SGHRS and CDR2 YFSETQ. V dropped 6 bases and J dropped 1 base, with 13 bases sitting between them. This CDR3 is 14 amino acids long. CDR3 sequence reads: CASKMGQGNTEAFF. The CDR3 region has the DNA TGCGCCAGCAAGATGGGACAAGGGAACACTGAAGCTTTCTTT.

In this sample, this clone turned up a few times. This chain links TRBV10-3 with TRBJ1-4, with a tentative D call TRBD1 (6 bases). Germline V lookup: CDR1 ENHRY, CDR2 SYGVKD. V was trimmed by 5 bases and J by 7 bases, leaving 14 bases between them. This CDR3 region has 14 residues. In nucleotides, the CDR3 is TGTGCCATCAGTAGATCAGGGGAAGGTGAAAAACTGTTTTTT. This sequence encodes CAISRSGEGEKLFF.

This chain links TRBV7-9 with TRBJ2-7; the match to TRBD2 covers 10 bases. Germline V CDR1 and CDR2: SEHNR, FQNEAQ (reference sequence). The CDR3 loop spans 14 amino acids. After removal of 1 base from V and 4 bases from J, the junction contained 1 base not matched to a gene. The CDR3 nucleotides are TGTGCCAGCAGCTTAGGAGCGGGAGGGTACGAGCAGTACTTC. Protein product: CASSLGAGGYEQYF. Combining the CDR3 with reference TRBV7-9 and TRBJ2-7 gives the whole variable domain DTGVSQNPRHKITKRGQNVTFRCDPISEHNRLYWYRQTLGQGPEFLTYFQNEAQLEKSRLLSDRFSAERPKGSFSTLEIQRTEQGDSAMYLCASSLGAGGYEQYFGPGTRLTVT.

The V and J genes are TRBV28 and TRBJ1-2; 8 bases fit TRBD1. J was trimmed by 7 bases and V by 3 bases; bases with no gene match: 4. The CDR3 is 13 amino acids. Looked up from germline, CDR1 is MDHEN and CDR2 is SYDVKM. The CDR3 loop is CASSFQGAGGYTF. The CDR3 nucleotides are TGTGCCAGCAGTTTCCAGGGGGCGGGTGGCTACACCTTC.

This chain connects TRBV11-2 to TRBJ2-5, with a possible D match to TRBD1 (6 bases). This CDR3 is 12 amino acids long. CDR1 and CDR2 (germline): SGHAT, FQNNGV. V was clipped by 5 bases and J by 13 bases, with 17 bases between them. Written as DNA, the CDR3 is TGTGCCAGCAGCCCCCAGGGGCTAGCATCGTACTTC. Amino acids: CASSPQGLASYF.

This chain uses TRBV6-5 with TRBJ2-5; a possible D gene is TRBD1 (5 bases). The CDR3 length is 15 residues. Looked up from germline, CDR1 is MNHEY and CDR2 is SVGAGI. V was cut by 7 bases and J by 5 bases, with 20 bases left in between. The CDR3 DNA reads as TGTGCCAGCACCTCAAGGGTAGGGGAAGGCGAGACCCAGTACTTC. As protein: CASTSRVGEGETQYF.

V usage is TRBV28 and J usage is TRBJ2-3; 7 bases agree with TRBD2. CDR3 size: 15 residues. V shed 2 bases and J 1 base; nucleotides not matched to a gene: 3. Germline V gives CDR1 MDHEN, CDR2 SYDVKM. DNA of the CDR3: TGTGCCAGCAGTTTAGCGGGAGCCGGCACAGATACGCAGTATTTT. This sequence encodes CASSLAGAGTDTQYF.

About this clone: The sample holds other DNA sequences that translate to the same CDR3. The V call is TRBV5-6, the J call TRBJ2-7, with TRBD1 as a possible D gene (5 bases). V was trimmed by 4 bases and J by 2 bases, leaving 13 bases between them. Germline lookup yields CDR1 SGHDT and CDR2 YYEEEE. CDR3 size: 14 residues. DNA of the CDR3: TGTGCCAGCAGCCCCCTTGACAGTCCCTACGAGCAGTACTTC. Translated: CASSPLDSPYEQYF.

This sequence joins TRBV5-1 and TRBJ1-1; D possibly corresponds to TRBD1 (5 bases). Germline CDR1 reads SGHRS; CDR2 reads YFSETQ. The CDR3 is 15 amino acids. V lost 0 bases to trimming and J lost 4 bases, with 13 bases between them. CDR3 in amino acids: CASSLDGDGSTEAFF. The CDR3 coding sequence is TGCGCCAGCAGCTTGGACGGGGACGGGAGCACTGAAGCTTTCTTT.

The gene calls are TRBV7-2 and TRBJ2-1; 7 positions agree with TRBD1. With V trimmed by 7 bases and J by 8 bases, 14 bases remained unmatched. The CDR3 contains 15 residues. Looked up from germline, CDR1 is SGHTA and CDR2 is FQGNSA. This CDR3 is CASTTGTAAIDEQFF. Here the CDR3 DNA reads TGTGCCAGCACCACCGGGACAGCCGCGATCGATGAGCAGTTCTTC.

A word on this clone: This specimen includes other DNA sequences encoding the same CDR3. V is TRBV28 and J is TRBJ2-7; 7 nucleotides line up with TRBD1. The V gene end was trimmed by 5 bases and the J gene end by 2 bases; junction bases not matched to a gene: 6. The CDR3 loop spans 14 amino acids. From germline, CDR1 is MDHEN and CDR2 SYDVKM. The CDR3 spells CASSLRQGTYEQYF. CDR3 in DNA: TGTGCCAGCAGTCTTAGACAGGGAACCTACGAGCAGTACTTC.

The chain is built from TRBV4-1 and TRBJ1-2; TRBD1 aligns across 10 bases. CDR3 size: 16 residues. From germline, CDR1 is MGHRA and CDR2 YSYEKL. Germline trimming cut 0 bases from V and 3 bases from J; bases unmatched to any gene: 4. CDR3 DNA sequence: TGCGCCAGCAGCCAAGAGGGGACAGGGGACGACTATGGCTACACCTTC. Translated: CASSQEGTGDDYGYTF.

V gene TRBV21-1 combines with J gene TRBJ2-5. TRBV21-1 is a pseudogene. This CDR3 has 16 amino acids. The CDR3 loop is CASSKCPTGPQETQYF. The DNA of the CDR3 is TGTGCCAGCAGCAAATGTCCGACTGGGCCCCAAGAGACCCAGTACTTC.

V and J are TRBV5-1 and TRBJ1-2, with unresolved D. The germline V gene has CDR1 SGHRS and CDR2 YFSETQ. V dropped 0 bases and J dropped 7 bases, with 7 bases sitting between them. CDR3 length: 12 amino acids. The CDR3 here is CASSLDEGGYTF. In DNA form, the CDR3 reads TGCGCCAGCAGCTTGGATGAGGGTGGCTACACCTTC.

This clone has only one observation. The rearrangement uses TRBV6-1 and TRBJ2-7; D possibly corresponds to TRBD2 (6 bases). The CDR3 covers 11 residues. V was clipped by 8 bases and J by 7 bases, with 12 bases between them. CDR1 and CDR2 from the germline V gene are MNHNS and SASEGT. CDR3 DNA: TGTGCCAGCGTTCTAGCGTTTGAGCAGTACTTC. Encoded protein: CASVLAFEQYF.

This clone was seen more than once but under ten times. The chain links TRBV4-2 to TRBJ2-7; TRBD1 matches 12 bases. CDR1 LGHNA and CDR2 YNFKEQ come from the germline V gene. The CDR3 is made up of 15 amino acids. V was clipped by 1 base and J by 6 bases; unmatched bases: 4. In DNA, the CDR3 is TGTGCCAGCAGCCAAGGGGGACAGGGGGCCGGCGAGCAGTACTTC. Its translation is CASSQGGQGAGEQYF.